The present entry profiles one T cell receptor (beta chain) with its context. Measured with immunoSEQ multiplex PCR; TCRdb has only the in-frame clones, and not every one. The sample contains approximately 70,000 clones, over 65% of which appear only once. This sample is part of a study of blood T cell repertoires in COVID-19. The CDR3 is made up of 13 amino acids. Germline V gives CDR1 MNHEY, CDR2 SVGEGT. V was cut by 5 bases and J by 10 bases, with 12 bases left in between. This sequence originates from a woman aged 70-85 years with acute or convalescent COVID-19. The sequenced sample consisted of peripheral blood. The gene calls are TRBV6-2 or TRBV6-3 and TRBJ1-6; D not resolved. This chain's CDR3 is CASSTESNSPLHF. CDR3 nucleotide sequence: TGTGCCAGCAGTACAGAAAGCAACTCACCCCTCCACTTT.